This T cell receptor beta chain is from a study of CXCR3-negative and CXCR3-positive naive CD8 T cells. Concerning this clonotype itself: Its matching antigen is unknown.

Study observations and caveats: Cryopreservation partially decreased CXCR3 expression, and most assays used fresh PBMCs. Greater hydrophobicity was found in TRB CDR3s of CXCR3-positive naive cells than of CXCR3-negative naive cells.

The CDR3 covers 15 residues. cDNA libraries for TRB were generated by 5' RACE incorporating UMI labels. TCRdb re-analyzed the 5' RACE reads; it lists each CDR3 protein once, without DNA. The sample spans over 150,000 distinct CDR3 sequences; the ten largest clones claim nearly 0.5%. The sequence was collected from a human donor in good health. Some clones in this sample may be carry-over from other donors' samples. Sequenced: naive CXCR3+ CD8+ T cells from blood. Subset indicated: CD45RO-CCR7+CD27+CD95- naive CD8+ T cells expressing CXCR3 (TNR3+). The chain joins TRBV12-3 or TRBV12-4 to TRBJ1-2. The CDR3: CASSSADTANYGYTF.